The clone carrying this TCR beta chain was counted at least ten times. From the RT-PCR reads, TCRdb called clonotypes with MiXCR, one entry per CDR3 protein. Found here are over 150,000 distinct CDR3 sequences, roughly 8.7% of them singletons; the top ten hold under 13%. The data were taken from a study of response to subunit inactivated influenza vaccine. The CDR3 covers 16 residues. V gave up 5 bases and J gave up 2 bases, with 13 bases separating them. Looked up from germline, CDR1 is LGHDT and CDR2 is YNNKEL (reference sequence). The genes are TRBV3-1 and TRBJ2-6; maybe TRBD2 (6 bases). Sequenced material: non-naive T cells sorted from PBMCs, taken on the day of vaccination. The sequence derives from a middle-aged man who received an inactivated influenza vaccine. The DNA of the CDR3 is TGTGCCAGCAGCATCCGACTAGTAACTGGGGCCAACGTCCTGACTTTC. Protein sequence: CASSIRLVTGANVLTF.